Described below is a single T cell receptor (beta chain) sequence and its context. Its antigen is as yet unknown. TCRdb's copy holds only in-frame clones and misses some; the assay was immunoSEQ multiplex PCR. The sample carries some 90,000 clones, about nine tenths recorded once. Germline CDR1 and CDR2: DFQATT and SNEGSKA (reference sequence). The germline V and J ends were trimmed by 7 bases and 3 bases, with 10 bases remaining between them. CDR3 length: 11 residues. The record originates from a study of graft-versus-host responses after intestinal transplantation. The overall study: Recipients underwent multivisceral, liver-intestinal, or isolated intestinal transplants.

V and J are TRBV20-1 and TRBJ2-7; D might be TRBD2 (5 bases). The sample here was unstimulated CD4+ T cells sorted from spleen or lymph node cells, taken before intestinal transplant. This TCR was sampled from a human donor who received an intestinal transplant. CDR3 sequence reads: CSGTRDYEQYF. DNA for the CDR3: TGCAGTGGCACCCGGGACTACGAGCAGTACTTC.